The entry below describes one TCR beta chain. With 6 bases clipped from V and 7 bases from J, the junction kept 4 bases outside the gene matches. Germline lookup yields CDR1 MNHEY and CDR2 SMNVEV (reference sequence). This CDR3 is 13 amino acids long. The sample belongs to a study of blood T cells in healthy people across ages. Combining a sample-barcoded 5' primer with a J-beta primer mix, a second PCR ran for about 6 to 11 cycles. TCRdb ran MiXCR on the 5' RACE reads and lists one entry per CDR3 protein. Here the sample spans hundreds of thousands of distinct CDR3 sequences, 20% to 30% being singletons. These data were also reused for a study on T cells of mothers and their children. That publication notes: The people who donated were a few healthy Caucasian mothers and their six children.

J is TRBJ2-4 and V is TRBV27, with TRBD1 identical over 9 bases. The TCR comes from a boy younger than 18 in good health. The sample was blood. The CDR3: CASSKQGANIQYF. In nucleotides, the CDR3 is TGTGCCAGCAGCAAACAGGGGGCCAACATTCAGTACTTC.